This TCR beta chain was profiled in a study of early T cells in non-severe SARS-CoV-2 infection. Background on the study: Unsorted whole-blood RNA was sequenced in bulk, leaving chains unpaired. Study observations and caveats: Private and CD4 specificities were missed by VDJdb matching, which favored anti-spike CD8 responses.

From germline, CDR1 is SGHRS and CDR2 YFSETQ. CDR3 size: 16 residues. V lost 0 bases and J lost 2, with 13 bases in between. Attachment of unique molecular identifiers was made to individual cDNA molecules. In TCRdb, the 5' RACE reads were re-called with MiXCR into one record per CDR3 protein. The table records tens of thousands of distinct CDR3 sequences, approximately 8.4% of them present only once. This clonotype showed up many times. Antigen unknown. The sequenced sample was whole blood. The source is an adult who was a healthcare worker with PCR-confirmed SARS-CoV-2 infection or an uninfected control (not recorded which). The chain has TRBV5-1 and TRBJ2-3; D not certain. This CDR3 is CASSLGAFSSTDTQYF. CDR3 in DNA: TGCGCCAGCAGCTTGGGGGCTTTCTCCTCCACAGATACGCAGTATTTT.